A selection of T cell receptor beta chains follows, all from one sample in a study of blood T cells in healthy people across ages. TCRdb reprocessed the 5' RACE reads with MiXCR, giving one entry per CDR3 protein. The table shows fewer than 2,000,000 distinct CDR3 sequences, with 30% to 40% occurring only once. Sequenced material: blood. The receptor source for this set is a woman between 25 and 40 years old in good health. Each CDR3 is given without its conserved first and last residue. Expanded clones get a size class; other rows say once, few or many, or leave the size out.

J: TRBJ2-1
size: few
V: TRBV20-1
CDR3: SAPLGRENNEQF

J: TRBJ2-1
size: many
V: TRBV7-9
CDR3: ASSSTYDRVSYEQF

J: TRBJ2-6
size: -
V: TRBV28
CDR3: ATRTSGNPFWGANVLT

J: TRBJ1-1
size: few
V: TRBV12-3/TRBV12-4
CDR3: AAGQPFTEAF

J: TRBJ1-2
size: few
V: TRBV5-6
CDR3: ASSLLQDGYT

J: TRBJ1-3
size: -
V: TRBV28
CDR3: ASSPGGWNSGNTIY

J: TRBJ2-7
size: few
V: TRBV7-8
CDR3: ASSLQGGRGPMEQY

J: TRBJ2-1
size: -
V: TRBV20-1
CDR3: SAPVGTSANNEQF

J: TRBJ2-1
size: -
V: TRBV9
CDR3: ASSVGAGGPHNEQF

J: TRBJ1-5
size: -
V: TRBV29-1
CDR3: SVEGQGTEPQH

J: TRBJ1-1
size: -
V: TRBV27
CDR3: ASSGQGGGEAF

J: TRBJ2-7
size: -
V: TRBV28
CDR3: ASRAPGQVLYEQY

J: TRBJ2-7
size: many
V: TRBV20-1
CDR3: SAPLGSGAYEQY

J: TRBJ2-7
size: many
V: TRBV11-2
CDR3: ASRSSGGASYEQY

J: TRBJ2-3
size: few
V: TRBV6-6
CDR3: ASSYADSTDTQY

J: TRBJ2-4
size: -
V: TRBV7-8
CDR3: ASSLAWVGAKNIQY

J: TRBJ2-1
size: -
V: TRBV7-2
CDR3: TSSLSSGSYDEQF

J: TRBJ2-5
size: -
V: TRBV24-1
CDR3: ATSGDAGWGETQY

J: TRBJ2-5
size: few
V: TRBV5-1
CDR3: ASSFRGAVESQETQY

J: TRBJ2-1
size: -
V: TRBV28
CDR3: ASSRTGLYNEQF

J: TRBJ2-5
size: once
V: TRBV7-6
CDR3: ASSVLWGGEQETQY

J: TRBJ2-7
size: many
V: TRBV10-3
CDR3: AISGGQGAYEQY

J: TRBJ2-7
size: -
V: TRBV3-1
CDR3: ASSLTVGVGEQY

J: TRBJ2-1
size: few
V: TRBV7-2
CDR3: ASSFTQSSYNEQF

J: TRBJ2-1
size: -
V: TRBV7-9
CDR3: ASSRSSTQYNEQF

J: TRBJ1-6
size: -
V: TRBV9
CDR3: ASSPLATDNSPLH

J: TRBJ2-7
size: -
V: TRBV27
CDR3: ASSFGSPVDEQY

J: TRBJ1-2
size: few
V: TRBV20-1
CDR3: SALHSDRGYGYT

J: TRBJ2-7
size: -
V: TRBV4-1
CDR3: ASSHLAGEVVYEQY

J: TRBJ2-7
size: few
V: TRBV27
CDR3: ASKRSGSYEQY